Below, 9 T cell receptor beta chains from the same sample are listed, as sequenced in a study of tumor-infiltrating lymphocytes in primary liver carcinoma. The study extracted blood RNA from unsorted whole blood and also extracted germline DNA. Starting material of about 0.45 ug total RNA yielded TCR beta cDNA via a constant-region primer. Three nested multiplex PCR rounds of slightly modified ARM-PCR generated TCR beta libraries. Investigators reported that the first two PCR rounds, at 10 to 11 cycles each, used TRBV1-TRBV30 forward primers with a C-beta reverse primer. TCRdb redid the calling of the multiplex PCR reads with MiXCR, one entry per CDR3 protein. The table records fewer than 350,000 distinct CDR3 sequences, 60% to 80% of them present only once. Sequencing input: peripheral blood. These receptors originate from a man aged 35 to 55 with primary liver carcinoma and hepatitis B virus infection.

Comment on this clonotype: One end of the junction does not line up with germline, which may come from a read error. The V and J genes are TRBV12-3 or TRBV12-4 and TRBJ2-1, with D perhaps TRBD2 (5 bases). The CDR3 spans 12 residues. In DNA form, the CDR3 reads TGTGCCATCAGTGCCGGACTCGCCGATCGGTTCTTC. Translated, it gives CAISAGLADRFF.

With respect to this clonotype: Possible read error: a much larger clone is one base away. The gene calls are TRBV7-8 and TRBJ2-1; D ambiguous. The germline gives CDR1 SGHVS, CDR2 FQNEAQ. This CDR3 is built from 10 residues. Trimming stripped 9 bases from V and 8 bases from J, with 8 bases between. CDR3 DNA: TGTGCCAGTAAACCGGATGAGCAGTTCTTC. It codes for CASKPDEQFF. Full variable domain (missing parts from reference TRBV7-8 and TRBJ2-1): GAGVSQSPRYKVAKRGQDVALRCDPISGHVSLFWYQQALGQGPEFLTYFQNEAQLDKSGLPSDRFFAERPEGSVSTLKIQRTQQEDSAVYLCASKPDEQFFGPGTRLTVL.

Points on this clonotype: Its ends do not fully match the called genes, so a read error is possible. The chain is built from TRBV6-2 or TRBV6-3 and TRBJ2-4; D tentatively reads TRBD1 or TRBD2 (5 bases each). The germline V gene has CDR1 MNHEY and CDR2 SVGEGT. This CDR3 is built from 14 residues. The CDR3 spells CAISYGTQPGIQYF. In nucleotides, the CDR3 is TGTGCCATCAGTTACGGGACCCAGCCAGGCATTCAGTACTTC.

J is TRBJ1-1 and V is TRBV29-1; D is uncertain. Trimming stripped 1 base from V and 1 base from J, with 7 bases between. This CDR3 spans 13 amino acids. Germline CDR1 reads SQVTM; CDR2 reads ANQGSEA. The CDR3 DNA reads as TGCAGCGTTGAAGCCACTCGGAACACTGAAGCTTTCTTT. Amino acid sequence: CSVEATRNTEAFF.

The rearrangement joins TRBV6-2 or TRBV6-3 to TRBJ2-1, with D unclear. V lost 6 bases and J lost 1, with 7 bases in between. The CDR3 loop spans 13 amino acids. Germline CDR1 is MNHEY and CDR2 is SVGEGT. The CDR3 reads CASRLRSYNEQFF. CDR3 sequence (DNA): TGTGCCAGCAGATTAAGATCCTACAATGAGCAGTTCTTC.

Comments on this clonotype: No conserved phenylalanine or tryptophan is present at the end of the CDR3, so a read error is the likely explanation. The limits of the CDR3 on the DNA are not certain, so only TCRdb's listed CDR3 is given. The rearrangement links TRBV6-2 or TRBV6-3 to TRBJ2-7; the table's D call TRBD1 went unverified against the DNA. CDR1 MNHEY and CDR2 SVGEGT come from the germline V gene. The CDR3 spans 15 residues, counting both ends. CDR3 sequence reads: CASSQPGFTTYERYL.

A word on this clonotype: Possible read error: a much larger clone is one base away. This chain connects TRBV12-3 or TRBV12-4 to TRBJ1-1, with 10 nucleotides matching TRBD1. Trimming at V came to 6 bases and at J to 3 bases, leaving 7 bases not matched to a gene. This CDR3 comprises 15 residues. This chain's CDR3 is CASSLTGGGDTEAFF. The CDR3 DNA follows: TGTGCCAGCAGCCTGACAGGGGGCGGGGACACTGAAGCTTTCTTT.

The V and J genes are TRBV7-8 and TRBJ2-7; D uncertain. V was pared by 2 bases and J by 0 bases, with 14 bases between. The CDR3 is 16 amino acids. Germline V gene lookup returns CDR1 SGHVS and CDR2 FQNEAQ. The CDR3 region has the DNA TGTGCCAGCAGCTTACTAGTGTCTATCAGCTCCTACGAGCAGTACTTC. This translates into CASSLLVSISSYEQYF.

As to this clonotype: A junction boundary mismatches the germline segment, possibly from a read error. The chain has TRBV24-1 and TRBJ2-5, with TRBD1 matching over 11 bases. The length of the CDR3 is 16 residues. CDR1 and CDR2 from the germline V gene are KGHDR and SFDVKD. In DNA, the CDR3 is TGTACCACCAGTGACCCCAGGACAGGGGGCAGGGAGACCCAGTACTTC. It yields the protein CTTSDPRTGGRETQYF.